Sequencing of this TCR beta chain was carried out in a study of T cells after yellow fever vaccination. Study in general: SMART-Seq v4 Ultra Low Input prepared libraries from low-cell fractions. The study, taken as a whole, reports: Once the booster was given, most primary-vaccination clones reappeared, at approximately 97% for CD4 and roughly 86% for CD8. Clonotypes shared by both compartments, CD4 and CD8, made up a small share. Compared with primary, the secondary response was weaker and peaked at day 5, not 15.

TCRdb independently ran MiXCR on the 5' RACE reads; one entry per CDR3 protein. The sample has around 120,000 distinct CDR3 sequences; about 7% are singletons. This clonotype was picked up many times. Its antigen is still unknown. Source: CD4+ T cells sorted from PBMCs, taken roughly 45 days after the first yellow fever vaccination. The receptor was isolated from a man between 18 and 29 years old who received the YFV17D yellow fever vaccine.

In DNA form, the CDR3 reads TGCAGTGCACCCGACTTTGGACAGGGTTCCTACAATGAGCAGTTCTTC. Residues: CSAPDFGQGSYNEQFF. The chain carries TRBV20-1 and TRBJ2-1; TRBD1 matches at 8 bases. V trimming: 6 bases; J trimming: 1 base; junction bases outside the gene matches: 11. The germline V gene encodes CDR1 DFQATT and CDR2 SNEGSKA (reference sequence). The CDR3 consists of 16 residues.